The entry that follows covers one T cell receptor (beta chain) sequence. Its cognate antigen is unknown. The junction does not match germline at one end; this may be a read error. TCRbeta libraries were built with three rounds of nested PCR, modified from ARM-PCR. TCRdb itself ran the multiplex PCR reads through MiXCR, one entry per CDR3 protein. In the table there are 35,000 to 50,000 distinct CDR3 sequences, approximately 61% of which are singletons. This sample is part of a study of tumor and adjacent non-tumor tissue in lung cancer. The germline V gene encodes CDR1 SGHAT and CDR2 FQNNGV. The CDR3 is 19 amino acids. Whole-study results and caveats: Higher tumor TCR diversity was associated with shorter survival.

This sample's RNA came from whole unsorted tissue. This non-tumor lung sample came from over 3 cm beyond the tumor edge. Newly diagnosed lung cancer patients had thoracic surgery in China, August–late 2014, without prior chemotherapy. Material for sequencing was distant non-tumor lung tissue. The J gene is TRBJ2-3, the V gene TRBV11-2, with TRBD2 matching 7 bases. This receptor was obtained from a man over 45 with non-small cell lung cancer. The CDR3 protein is CASSLSSAAGVRGTSTQYF. The CDR3 nucleotides are TGTGCCAGTAGCTTATCTAGTGCGGCGGGAGTACGAGGCACAAGTACGCAGTATTTT. The entire variable domain, with the rest obtained from reference TRBV11-2 and TRBJ2-3, is as follows: EAGVAQSPRYKIIEKRQSVAFWCNPISGHATLYWYQQILGQGPKLLIQFQNNGVVDDSQLPKDRFSAERLKGVDSTLKIQPAKLEDSAVYLCASSLSSAAGVRGTSTQYFGPGTRLTVL.